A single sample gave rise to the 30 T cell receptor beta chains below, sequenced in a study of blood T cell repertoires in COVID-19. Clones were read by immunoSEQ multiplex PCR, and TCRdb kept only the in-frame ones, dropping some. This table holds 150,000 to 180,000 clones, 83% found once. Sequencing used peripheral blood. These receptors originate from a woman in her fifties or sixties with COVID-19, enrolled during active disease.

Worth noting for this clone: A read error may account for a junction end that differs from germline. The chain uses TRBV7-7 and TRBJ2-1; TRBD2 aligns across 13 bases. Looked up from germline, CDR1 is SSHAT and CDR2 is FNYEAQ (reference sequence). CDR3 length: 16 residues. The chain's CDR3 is CASSLAGLAGRNEQFF. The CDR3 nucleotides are TGTGCTAGCAGCTTAGCGGGACTAGCGGGAAGAAATGAGCAGTTCTTC.

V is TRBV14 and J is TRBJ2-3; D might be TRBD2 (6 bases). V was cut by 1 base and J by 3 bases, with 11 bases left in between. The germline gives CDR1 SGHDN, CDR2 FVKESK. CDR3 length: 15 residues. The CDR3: CASSQAGAKTDTQYF. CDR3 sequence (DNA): TGTGCCAGCAGCCAAGCGGGAGCAAAGACAGATACGCAGTATTTT.

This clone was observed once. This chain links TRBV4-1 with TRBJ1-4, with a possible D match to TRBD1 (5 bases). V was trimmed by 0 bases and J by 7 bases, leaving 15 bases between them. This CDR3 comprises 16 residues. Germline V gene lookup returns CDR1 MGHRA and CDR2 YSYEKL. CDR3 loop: CASSQERATGFEKLFF. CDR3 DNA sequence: TGCGCCAGCAGCCAAGAAAGGGCTACAGGATTTGAAAAACTGTTTTTT.

The DNA of the CDR3 is TGTGCCAGCAGTTACCGCGCGGGGGAGACCCAGTACTTC. As protein: CASSYRAGETQYF. The chain couples TRBV6-6 to TRBJ2-5; weak D call: TRBD2 (6 bases). V was pared by 2 bases and J by 5 bases, with 9 bases between. CDR3 length: 13 residues. CDR1 and CDR2 from the germline V gene are MNHNY and SVGAGI (reference sequence).

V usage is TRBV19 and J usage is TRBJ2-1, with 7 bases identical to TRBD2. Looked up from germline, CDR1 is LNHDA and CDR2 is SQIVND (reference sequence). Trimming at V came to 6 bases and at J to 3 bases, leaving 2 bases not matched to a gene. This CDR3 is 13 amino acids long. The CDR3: CASRPSGYNEQFF. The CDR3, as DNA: TGTGCCAGTAGACCTAGCGGCTACAATGAGCAGTTCTTC. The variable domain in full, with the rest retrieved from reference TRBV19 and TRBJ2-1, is DGGITQSPKYLFRKEGQNVTLSCEQNLNHDAMYWYRQDPGQGLRLIYYSQIVNDFQKGDIAEGYSVSREKKESFPLTVTSAQKNPTAFYLCASRPSGYNEQFFGPGTRLTVL.

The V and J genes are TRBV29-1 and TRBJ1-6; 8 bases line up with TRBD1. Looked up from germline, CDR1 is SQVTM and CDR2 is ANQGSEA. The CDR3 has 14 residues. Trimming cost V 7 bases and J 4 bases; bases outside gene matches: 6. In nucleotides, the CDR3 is TGCAGCGCCCGGGACAGGAATTATAATTCACCCCTCCACTTT. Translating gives CSARDRNYNSPLHF.

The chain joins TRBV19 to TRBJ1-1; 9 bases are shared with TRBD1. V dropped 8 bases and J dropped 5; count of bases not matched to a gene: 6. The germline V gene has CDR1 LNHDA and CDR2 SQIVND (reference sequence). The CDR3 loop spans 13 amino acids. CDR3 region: CASSNRGQTEAFF. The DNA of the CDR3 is TGTGCCAGTTCTAACAGGGGGCAGACTGAAGCTTTCTTT.

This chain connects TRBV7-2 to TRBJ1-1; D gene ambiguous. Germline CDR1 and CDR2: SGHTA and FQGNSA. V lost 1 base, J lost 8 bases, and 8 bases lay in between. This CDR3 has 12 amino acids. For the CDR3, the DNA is TGTGCCAGCAGCTTAGTGGTCAGGGAAGCTTTCTTT. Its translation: CASSLVVREAFF. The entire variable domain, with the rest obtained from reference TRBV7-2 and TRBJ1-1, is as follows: GAGVSQSPSNKVTEKGKDVELRCDPISGHTALYWYRQSLGQGLEFLIYFQGNSAPDKSGLPSDRFSAERTGGSVSTLTIQRTQQEDSAVYLCASSLVVREAFFGQGTRLTVV.

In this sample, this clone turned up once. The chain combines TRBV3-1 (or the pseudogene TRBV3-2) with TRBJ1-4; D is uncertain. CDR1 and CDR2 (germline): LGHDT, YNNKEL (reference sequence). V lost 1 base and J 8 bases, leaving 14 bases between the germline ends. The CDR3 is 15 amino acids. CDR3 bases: TGTGCCAGCAGCCAAGTTAGAGTTCGGGAGGAAAAACTGTTTTTT. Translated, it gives CASSQVRVREEKLFF.

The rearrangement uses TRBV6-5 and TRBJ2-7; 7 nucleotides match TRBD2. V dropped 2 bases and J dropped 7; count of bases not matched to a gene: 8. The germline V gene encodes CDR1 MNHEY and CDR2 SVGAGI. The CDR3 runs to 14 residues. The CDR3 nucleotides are TGTGCCAGCAGTTACGGGACTACCCACTTGGAGCAGTACTTC. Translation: CASSYGTTHLEQYF.

In nucleotides, the CDR3 is TGTGCCAGCAGTGGGACTAGCGGATCCTACAATGAGCAGTTCTTC. Its translation: CASSGTSGSYNEQFF. The chain recombines TRBV7-9 with TRBJ2-1; TRBD2 matches at 11 bases. CDR1 and CDR2 from the germline V gene are SEHNR and FQNEAQ (reference sequence). The junction had 2 bases not matched to a gene; V was cut back by 6 bases and J by 1 base. This CDR3 region has 15 residues.

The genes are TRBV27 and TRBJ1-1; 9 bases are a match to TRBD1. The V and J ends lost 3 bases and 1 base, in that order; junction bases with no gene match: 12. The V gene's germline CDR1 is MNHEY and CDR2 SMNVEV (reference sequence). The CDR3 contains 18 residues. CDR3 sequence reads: CASSLLVPWTGENTEAFF. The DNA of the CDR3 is TGTGCCAGCAGTTTGTTGGTACCCTGGACAGGGGAGAACACTGAAGCTTTCTTT.

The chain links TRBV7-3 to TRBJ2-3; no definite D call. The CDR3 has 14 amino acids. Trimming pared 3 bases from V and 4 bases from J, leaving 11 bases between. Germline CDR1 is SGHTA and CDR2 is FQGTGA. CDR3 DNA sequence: TGTGCCAGCAGCTTGGCTCTGGCATCAGATACGCAGTATTTT. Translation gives CASSLALASDTQYF.

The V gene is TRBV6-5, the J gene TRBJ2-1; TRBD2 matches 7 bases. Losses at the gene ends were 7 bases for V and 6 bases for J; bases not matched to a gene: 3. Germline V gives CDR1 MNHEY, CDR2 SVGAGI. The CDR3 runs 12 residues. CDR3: CASTSGGNEQFF. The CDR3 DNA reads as TGTGCCAGCACCTCGGGGGGCAATGAGCAGTTCTTC.

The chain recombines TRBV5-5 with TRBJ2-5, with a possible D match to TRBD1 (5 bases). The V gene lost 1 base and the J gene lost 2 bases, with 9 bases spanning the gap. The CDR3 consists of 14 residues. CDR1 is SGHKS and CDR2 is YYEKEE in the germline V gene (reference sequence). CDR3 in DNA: TGTGCCAGCAGCTTGAGTGACAGTCAAGAGACCCAGTACTTC. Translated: CASSLSDSQETQYF.

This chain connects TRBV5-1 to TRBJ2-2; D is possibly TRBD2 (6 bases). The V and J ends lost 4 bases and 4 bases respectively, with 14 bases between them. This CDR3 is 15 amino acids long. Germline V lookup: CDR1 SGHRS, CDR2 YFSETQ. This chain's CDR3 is CASSLTTGSTGELFF. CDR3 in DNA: TGCGCCAGCAGCCTCACGACCGGGAGCACCGGGGAGCTGTTTTTT.

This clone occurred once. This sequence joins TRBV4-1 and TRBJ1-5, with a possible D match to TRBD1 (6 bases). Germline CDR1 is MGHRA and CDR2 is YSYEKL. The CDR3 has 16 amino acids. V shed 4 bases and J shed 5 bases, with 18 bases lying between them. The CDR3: CASSPLQTGKYQPQHF. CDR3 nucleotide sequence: TGCGCCAGCAGCCCCCTTCAGACAGGCAAATATCAGCCCCAGCATTTT.

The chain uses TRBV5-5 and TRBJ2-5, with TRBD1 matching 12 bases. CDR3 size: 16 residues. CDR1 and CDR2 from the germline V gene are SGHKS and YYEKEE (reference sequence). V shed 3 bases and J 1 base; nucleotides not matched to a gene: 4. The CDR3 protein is CASSYGTGGFQETQYF. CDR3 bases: TGTGCCAGCAGCTATGGGACAGGGGGCTTCCAAGAGACCCAGTACTTC.

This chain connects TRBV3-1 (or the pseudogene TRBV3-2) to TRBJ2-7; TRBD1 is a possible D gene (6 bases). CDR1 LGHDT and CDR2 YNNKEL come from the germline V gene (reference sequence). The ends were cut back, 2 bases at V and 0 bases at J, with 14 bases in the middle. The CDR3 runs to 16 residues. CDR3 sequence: CASSQSYRVSSYEQYV. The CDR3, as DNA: TGTGCCAGCAGCCAATCGTACAGGGTGAGCTCCTACGAGCAGTACGTC.

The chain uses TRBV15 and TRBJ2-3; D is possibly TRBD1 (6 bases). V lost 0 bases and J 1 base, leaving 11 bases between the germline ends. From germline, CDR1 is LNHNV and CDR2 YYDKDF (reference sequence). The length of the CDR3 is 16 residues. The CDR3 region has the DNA TGTGCCACCAGCAGAGATCGAACAGGGCGCACAGATACGCAGTATTTT. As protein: CATSRDRTGRTDTQYF.

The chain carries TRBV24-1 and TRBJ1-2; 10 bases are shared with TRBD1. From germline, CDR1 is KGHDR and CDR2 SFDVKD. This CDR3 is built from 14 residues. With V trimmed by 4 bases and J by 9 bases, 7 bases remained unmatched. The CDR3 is CATSEPGDRGSYTF. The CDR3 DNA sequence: TGTGCCACCAGTGAGCCGGGGGACAGGGGAAGCTACACCTTC.

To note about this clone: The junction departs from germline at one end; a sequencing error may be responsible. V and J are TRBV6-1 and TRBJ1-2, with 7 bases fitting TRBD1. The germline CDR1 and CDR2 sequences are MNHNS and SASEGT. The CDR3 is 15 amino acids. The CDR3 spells CASREEGAGMDGYTF. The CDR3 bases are TGTGCCAGCAGGGAAGAGGGGGCCGGGATGGATGGCTACACCTTC.

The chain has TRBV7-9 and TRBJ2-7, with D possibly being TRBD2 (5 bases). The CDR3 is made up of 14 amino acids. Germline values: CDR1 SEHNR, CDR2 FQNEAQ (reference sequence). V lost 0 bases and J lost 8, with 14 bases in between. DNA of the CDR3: TGTGCCAGCAGCTTAGCCGGGAATTCTTACCAGCAGTACTTC. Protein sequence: CASSLAGNSYQQYF.

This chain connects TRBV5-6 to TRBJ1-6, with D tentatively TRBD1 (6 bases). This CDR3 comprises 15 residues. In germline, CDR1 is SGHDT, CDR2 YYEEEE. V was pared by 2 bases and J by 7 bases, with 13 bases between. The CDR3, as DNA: TGTGCCAGCAGCTTAGTAGGGGGTACGAATTCACCCCTCCACTTT. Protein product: CASSLVGGTNSPLHF.

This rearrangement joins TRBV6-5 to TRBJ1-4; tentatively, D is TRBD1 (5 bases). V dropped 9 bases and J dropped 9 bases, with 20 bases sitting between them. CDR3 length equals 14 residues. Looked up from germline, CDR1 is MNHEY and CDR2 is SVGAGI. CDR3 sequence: CASHAGMGVQKLFF. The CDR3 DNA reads TGTGCCAGTCATGCGGGGATGGGGGTCCAAAAACTGTTTTTT.

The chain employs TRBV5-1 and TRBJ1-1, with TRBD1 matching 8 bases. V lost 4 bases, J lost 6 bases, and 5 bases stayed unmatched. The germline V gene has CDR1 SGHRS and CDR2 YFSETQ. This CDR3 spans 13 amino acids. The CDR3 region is CASSPDRAPEAFF. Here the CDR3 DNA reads TGCGCCAGCAGCCCGGACAGGGCCCCTGAAGCTTTCTTT.

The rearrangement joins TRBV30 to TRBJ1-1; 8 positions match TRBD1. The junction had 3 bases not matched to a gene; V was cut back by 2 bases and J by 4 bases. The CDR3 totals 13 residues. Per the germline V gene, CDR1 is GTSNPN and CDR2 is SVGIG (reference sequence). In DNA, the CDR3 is TGTGCCTGGAGTAAACAGGGGGGCACTGAAGCTTTCTTT. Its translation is CAWSKQGGTEAFF. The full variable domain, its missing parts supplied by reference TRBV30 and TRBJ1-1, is SQTIHQWPATLVQPVGSPLSLECTVEGTSNPNLYWYRQAAGRGLQLLFYSVGIGQISSEVPQNLSASRPQDRQFILSSKKLLLSDSGFYLCAWSKQGGTEAFFGQGTRLTVV.

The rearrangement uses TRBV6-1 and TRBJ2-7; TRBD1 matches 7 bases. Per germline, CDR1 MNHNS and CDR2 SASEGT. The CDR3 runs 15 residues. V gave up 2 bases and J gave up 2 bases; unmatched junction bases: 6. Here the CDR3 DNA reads TGTGCCAGCAGTGAATTGGGGACAGCTCCCTACGAGCAGTACGTC. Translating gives CASSELGTAPYEQYV.

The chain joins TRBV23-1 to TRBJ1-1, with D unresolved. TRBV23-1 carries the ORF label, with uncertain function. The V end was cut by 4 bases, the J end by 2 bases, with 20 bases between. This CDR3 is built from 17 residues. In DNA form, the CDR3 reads TGCGCCAGCAGTCTAGGAGAACTTCCCGGAATTAACACTGAAGCTTTCTTT. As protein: CASSLGELPGINTEAFF.

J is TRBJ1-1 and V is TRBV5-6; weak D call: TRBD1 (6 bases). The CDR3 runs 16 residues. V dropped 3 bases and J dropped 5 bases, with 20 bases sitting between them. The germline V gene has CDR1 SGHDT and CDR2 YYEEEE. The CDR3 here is CASSSGMGQKKTEAFF. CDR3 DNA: TGTGCCAGCAGCTCGGGCATGGGACAAAAAAAAACTGAAGCTTTCTTT.